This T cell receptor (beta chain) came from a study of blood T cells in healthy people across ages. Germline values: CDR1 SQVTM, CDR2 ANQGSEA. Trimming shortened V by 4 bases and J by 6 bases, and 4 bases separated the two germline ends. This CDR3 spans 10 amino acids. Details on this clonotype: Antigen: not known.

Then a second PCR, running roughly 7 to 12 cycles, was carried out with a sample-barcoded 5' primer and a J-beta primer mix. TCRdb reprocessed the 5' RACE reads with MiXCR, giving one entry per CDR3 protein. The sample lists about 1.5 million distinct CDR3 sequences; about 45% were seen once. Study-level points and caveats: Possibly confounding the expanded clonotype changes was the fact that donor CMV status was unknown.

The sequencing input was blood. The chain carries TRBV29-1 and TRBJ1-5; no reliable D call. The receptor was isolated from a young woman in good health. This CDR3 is CSVVSQPQHF. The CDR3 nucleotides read TGCAGCGTTGTCAGTCAGCCCCAGCATTTT. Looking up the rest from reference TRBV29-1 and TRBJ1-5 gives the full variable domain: SAVISQKPSRDICQRGTSLTIQCQVDSQVTMMFWYRQQPGQSLTLIATANQGSEATYESGFVIDKFPISRPNLTFSTLTVSNMSPEDSSIYLCSVVSQPQHFGDGTRLSIL.